One sample yielded the 11 T cell receptor beta chains listed below, sequenced in a study of blood T cell repertoires in COVID-19. The table came from immunoSEQ multiplex PCR; TCRdb's copy has only in-frame clones and leaves some out. This table has 95,000 to 100,000 clones, around 94% appearing once. What was sequenced was peripheral blood. These receptors originate from a man between 50 and 59 years old with active COVID-19.

The V and J genes are TRBV10-3 and TRBJ1-2; tentatively, D is TRBD1 (5 bases). The CDR3 extends over 15 amino acids. Trimming cost V 2 bases and J 0 bases, with 10 bases left between them. Germline loops: CDR1 ENHRY, CDR2 SYGVKD. The CDR3 region has the DNA TGTGCCATCAGTGAGGGAACAGGATCTAACTATGGCTACACCTTC. Translation: CAISEGTGSNYGYTF.

This chain uses TRBV7-3 with TRBJ2-1; 8 nucleotides match TRBD2. V shed 2 bases and J 5 bases; nucleotides not matched to a gene: 23. CDR3 length: 21 amino acids. CDR1 and CDR2 from the germline V gene are SGHTA and FQGTGA. CDR3 in amino acids: CASSLASLREVGEGSNNEQFF. The CDR3 DNA is TGTGCCAGCAGCTTAGCCTCCCTGCGGGAGGTAGGAGAGGGGTCGAACAATGAGCAGTTCTTC.

The V gene is TRBV2, the J gene TRBJ2-1; TRBD2 might be the D (5 bases). Germline CDR1 and CDR2: SNHLY and FYNNEI. V lost 3 bases and J 10 bases, leaving 13 bases between the germline ends. The CDR3 has 13 residues. In DNA, the CDR3 is TGTGCCAGCAGTGAGGACTCAGTCACCGAGCAGTTCTTC. As protein: CASSEDSVTEQFF.

The rearrangement uses TRBV9 and TRBJ2-1; TRBD2 matches at 8 bases. Trimming at V came to 6 bases and at J to 7 bases, leaving 9 bases not matched to a gene. The CDR3 sequence is 14 residues long. CDR1 and CDR2 from the germline V gene are SGDLS and YYNGEE. The CDR3 coding sequence is TGTGCCAGCAAGGCGGGAGGTGATGGGAATGAGCAGTTCTTC. It yields the protein CASKAGGDGNEQFF.

V gene TRBV4-1 combines with J gene TRBJ1-5; a weak D match, TRBD1 (5 bases). The CDR3 loop spans 15 amino acids. Trimming cost V 4 bases and J 5 bases, with 15 bases left between them. Germline CDR1 MGHRA, CDR2 YSYEKL. This CDR3 is CASSRLTGLYQPQHF. For the CDR3, the DNA is TGCGCCAGCAGCCGTCTTACAGGTCTATATCAGCCCCAGCATTTT.

The chain employs TRBV5-5 and TRBJ2-3, with 7 nucleotides matching TRBD2. The CDR3 loop spans 15 amino acids. CDR1 and CDR2 (germline): SGHKS, YYEKEE (reference sequence). Trimming cost V 4 bases and J 3 bases; bases outside gene matches: 8. CDR3 bases: TGTGCCAGCAGCCCGATCGGACTAGAAACAGATACGCAGTATTTT. The encoded protein is CASSPIGLETDTQYF.

V gene TRBV5-1 combines with J gene TRBJ2-1; TRBD2 is a possible D gene (6 bases). The V and J ends lost 0 bases and 6 bases respectively, with 10 bases between them. This CDR3 region has 14 residues. Germline V gene sequence: CDR1 SGHRS, CDR2 YFSETQ. The CDR3 protein is CASSLAAGSNEQFF. In nucleotides, the CDR3 is TGCGCCAGCAGCTTGGCGGCGGGAAGCAATGAGCAGTTCTTC.

The chain carries TRBV24-1 and TRBJ2-2, with a weak D call TRBD1 (6 bases). The length of the CDR3 is 16 residues. Germline values: CDR1 KGHDR, CDR2 SFDVKD. The V end lost 3 bases, the J end lost 2 bases, and 12 bases lay between the germline ends. CDR3 sequence (DNA): TGTGCCACCAGTGATCCAGGGGAACAAAACACCGGGGAGCTGTTTTTT. Translating gives CATSDPGEQNTGELFF.

The chain links TRBV7-3 to TRBJ2-3; TRBD2 is a possible D gene (6 bases). CDR3 length equals 16 residues. Trimming took 5 bases from V and 0 from J, leaving 15 bases between them. Per the germline V gene, CDR1 is SGHTA and CDR2 is FQGTGA. CDR3 residues: CASSLVGGTSTDTQYF. In DNA, the CDR3 is TGTGCCAGCAGCCTTGTGGGGGGAACTAGCACAGATACGCAGTATTTT.

The rearrangement uses TRBV5-4 and TRBJ2-3; 8 bases line up with TRBD2. The germline gives CDR1 SGHNT, CDR2 YYREEE (reference sequence). Trimming cost V 4 bases and J 3 bases; bases outside gene matches: 7. The CDR3 sequence is 15 residues long. Here the CDR3 reads CASSLQAGATDTQYF. The CDR3 coding sequence is TGTGCCAGCAGCCTCCAAGCGGGAGCGACAGATACGCAGTATTTT. Using reference TRBV5-4 and TRBJ2-3 for the parts outside the CDR3, the full variable domain is ETGVTQSPTHLIKTRGQQVTLRCSSQSGHNTVSWYQQALGQGPQFIFQYYREEENGRGNFPPRFSGLQFPNYSSELNVNALELDDSALYLCASSLQAGATDTQYFGPGTRLTVL.

The genes are TRBV7-3 and TRBJ2-3; D perhaps matches TRBD2 (6 bases). The CDR3 is made up of 13 amino acids. Germline CDR1 reads SGHTA; CDR2 reads FQGTGA. V lost 4 bases, J lost 3 bases, and 8 bases lay in between. The CDR3 here is CASSYGGTDTQYF. The CDR3 DNA follows: TGTGCCAGCAGCTACGGGGGAACAGATACGCAGTATTTT.